Below, 7 T cell receptor beta chains from the same sample are listed, as sequenced in a study of blood T cell repertoires in COVID-19. Using immunoSEQ multiplex PCR, the repertoire was profiled, and TCRdb retains in-frame clones only, with some absent. The table records about 120,000 clones, over 75% of them present only once. The specimen was peripheral blood. These receptors all come from a man older than 75 with acute or convalescent COVID-19.

The chain carries TRBV24-1 and TRBJ2-1; tentative D call: TRBD2 (7 bases). Germline loops: CDR1 KGHDR, CDR2 SFDVKD. The CDR3 has 16 amino acids. The ends were cut back, 2 bases at V and 4 bases at J, with 14 bases in the middle. In DNA form, the CDR3 reads TGTGCCACCAGTGATTCTGGGAGGGGGGATTACAATGAGCAGTTCTTC. Translating it yields CATSDSGRGDYNEQFF.

This clone was observed a few times. The chain employs TRBV28 and TRBJ1-4, with 7 bases that match TRBD1. Trimming removed 4 bases from V and 6 bases from J; junction bases left unmatched: 14. Germline CDR1 and CDR2: MDHEN and SYDVKM. This CDR3 comprises 17 residues. The CDR3 nucleotides are TGTGCCAGCAGTTCTCGGTCGTACAGGGGCTGGGATGAAAAACTGTTTTTT. This sequence encodes CASSSRSYRGWDEKLFF.

J is TRBJ2-1 and V is TRBV28; 7 bases line up with TRBD1. Germline V gene data show CDR1 as MDHEN and CDR2 as SYDVKM. CDR3 length: 14 residues. J lost 1 base, V lost 7 bases, and 4 bases had no gene match. The CDR3: CASKAGGSYNEQFF. The CDR3 DNA sequence: TGTGCCAGCAAAGCAGGGGGTTCCTACAATGAGCAGTTCTTC.

The chain combines TRBV5-6 with TRBJ2-5; 8 nucleotides align to TRBD2. This CDR3 is 17 amino acids long. The ends lost 1 base at V and 2 bases at J; junction bases unmatched: 10. Germline-derived CDR1 and CDR2 are SGHDT and YYEEEE. The CDR3 loop is CASSLIPAAGEQETQYF. In DNA form, the CDR3 reads TGTGCCAGCAGCTTGATCCCGGCAGCGGGGGAACAAGAGACCCAGTACTTC.

This clone is a singleton in its sample. V and J are TRBV7-3 and TRBJ2-1; TRBD1 aligns across 11 bases. The CDR3 is 17 amino acids. Germline lookup yields CDR1 SGHTA and CDR2 FQGTGA. Trimming cost V 4 bases and J 8 bases; bases outside gene matches: 13. CDR3 sequence: CASSSGLDRGLKDEQFF. DNA of the CDR3: TGTGCCAGCAGCTCAGGACTGGACAGGGGGCTTAAAGATGAGCAGTTCTTC.

V gene TRBV2 combines with J gene TRBJ1-1; D possibly corresponds to TRBD1 (6 bases). The germline CDR1 and CDR2 sequences are SNHLY and FYNNEI. Trimming stripped 6 bases from V and 4 bases from J, with 15 bases between. The CDR3 consists of 14 residues. CDR3 sequence (DNA): TGTGCCAGCAGCCCGGGGGGGCTGAGCACTGAAGCTTTCTTT. Translated, it gives CASSPGGLSTEAFF.

The chain uses TRBV3-1 (or the pseudogene TRBV3-2) and TRBJ2-7, with TRBD2 as a possible D gene (6 bases). CDR1 and CDR2 (germline): LGHDT, YNNKEL (reference sequence). CDR3 length equals 12 residues. V was trimmed by 3 bases and J by 7 bases, leaving 10 bases between them. CDR3 DNA sequence: TGTGCCAGCAGCCAGGGACTCCCTGAGCAGTACTTC. Translating gives CASSQGLPEQYF.